This is a list of T cell receptor beta chains from one sample in a study of shared clonotypes between healthy human individuals. Some clones are missing from TCRdb's copy, which holds only in-frame ones; the method was immunoSEQ multiplex PCR. The data hold hundreds of thousands of clones, with roughly 96% observed a single time. Specimen: naive CD8+ T cells sorted from blood. All receptors come from a woman aged 25 to 39 in good health. Each CDR3 is given with its conserved first and last residue. The D gene is left open where the match is weak. Rows give clone size only sometimes, using once, few, many, or a class for an expanded clone.

J: TRBJ1-1
V: TRBV2
length: 17
D: TRBD1
size: NA
CDR3: CASNSPGQGGVNTEAFF
DNA: TGTGCCAGCAATTCCCCGGGACAGGGTGGGGTGAACACTGAAGCTTTCTTT

J: TRBJ2-1
V: TRBV6-5
length: 13
D: TRBD2
size: NA
CDR3: CASRSGTYNEQFF
DNA: TGTGCCAGTAGAAGCGGGACGTACAATGAGCAGTTCTTC

J: TRBJ2-1
V: TRBV28
length: 15
D: TRBD2
size: NA
CDR3: CASSRLAGPRHEQFF
DNA: TGTGCCAGCAGTCGGCTAGCGGGGCCTCGCCATGAGCAGTTCTTC

J: TRBJ2-5
V: TRBV7-2
length: 12
D: NA
size: NA
CDR3: CASSPNRETQYF
DNA: TGTGCCAGCAGCCCTAATCGGGAGACCCAGTACTTC

J: TRBJ2-7
V: TRBV5-4
length: 16
D: NA
size: NA
CDR3: CASSLAGSGYSYEQYF
DNA: TGTGCCAGCAGCTTGGCAGGTAGCGGCTACTCCTACGAGCAGTACTTC

J: TRBJ2-7
V: TRBV27
length: 14
D: TRBD1
size: NA
CDR3: CATTPGQGALEQYF
DNA: TGTGCCACCACCCCGGGACAGGGGGCTTTGGAGCAGTACTTC

J: TRBJ1-3
V: TRBV28
length: 16
D: NA
size: NA
CDR3: CASSLAGDRFGNTIYF
DNA: TGTGCCAGCAGTTTAGCAGGGGATCGTTTTGGAAACACCATATATTTT

J: TRBJ1-3
V: TRBV7-2
length: 19
D: TRBD1
size: NA
CDR3: CASSRPGQGIWDSGNTIYF
DNA: TGTGCCAGCAGCAGACCGGGACAGGGGATTTGGGACTCTGGAAACACCATATATTTT

J: TRBJ1-5
V: TRBV4-1
length: 14
D: TRBD1
size: few
CDR3: CASSQAPGGQPQHF
DNA: TGCGCCAGCAGCCAAGCGCCAGGGGGCCAGCCCCAGCATTTT

J: TRBJ2-2
V: TRBV19
length: 15
D: NA
size: NA
CDR3: CASSIAGGGLGELFF
DNA: TGTGCCAGTAGTATCGCCGGGGGAGGCCTAGGGGAGCTGTTTTTT

J: TRBJ2-1
V: TRBV28
length: 16
D: NA
size: once
CDR3: CASSTDPLARHNEQFF
DNA: TGTGCCAGCAGCACGGACCCCCTAGCGCGTCACAATGAGCAGTTCTTC

J: TRBJ2-2
V: TRBV28
length: 17
D: NA
size: NA
CDR3: CASSSWPGTINTGELFF
DNA: TGTGCCAGCAGTTCTTGGCCCGGTACTATAAACACCGGGGAGCTGTTTTTT

J: TRBJ2-4
V: TRBV27
length: 12
D: TRBD1
size: NA
CDR3: CASSTLGQEEYF
DNA: TGTGCCAGCAGTACATTGGGACAGGAGGAGTACTTC

J: TRBJ2-7
V: TRBV19
length: 14
D: TRBD2
size: once
CDR3: CASSPQTSDYEQYF
DNA: TGTGCCAGTAGTCCCCAGACTAGCGACTACGAGCAGTACTTC

J: TRBJ2-7
V: TRBV27
length: 15
D: NA
size: NA
CDR3: CASSLMGNGAYEQYF
DNA: TGTGCCAGCAGTTTAATGGGGAACGGAGCCTACGAGCAGTACTTC

J: TRBJ1-1
V: TRBV25-1
length: 13
D: NA
size: NA
CDR3: CASSEGMNTEAFF
DNA: TGTGCCAGCAGTGAGGGGATGAACACTGAAGCTTTCTTT

J: TRBJ2-1
V: TRBV2
length: 15
D: TRBD2
size: NA
CDR3: CASLQTSGIYNEQFF
DNA: TGTGCCAGCCTACAGACTAGCGGTATATACAATGAGCAGTTCTTC